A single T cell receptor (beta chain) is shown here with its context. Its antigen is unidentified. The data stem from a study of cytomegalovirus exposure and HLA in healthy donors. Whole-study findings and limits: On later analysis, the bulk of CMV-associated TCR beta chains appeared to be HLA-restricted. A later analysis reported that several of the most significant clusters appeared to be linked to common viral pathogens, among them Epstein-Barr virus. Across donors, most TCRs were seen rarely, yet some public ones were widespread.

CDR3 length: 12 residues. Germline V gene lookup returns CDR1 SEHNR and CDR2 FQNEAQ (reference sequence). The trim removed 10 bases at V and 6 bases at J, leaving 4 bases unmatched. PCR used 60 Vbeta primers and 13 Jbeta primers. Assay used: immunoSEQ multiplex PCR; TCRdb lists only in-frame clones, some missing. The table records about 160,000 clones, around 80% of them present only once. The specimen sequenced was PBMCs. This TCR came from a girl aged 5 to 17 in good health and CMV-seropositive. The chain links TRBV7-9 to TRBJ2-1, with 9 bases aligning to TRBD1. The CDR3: CATPQGANEQFF. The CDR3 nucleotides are TGTGCCACACCACAGGGGGCCAATGAGCAGTTCTTC.